This T cell receptor beta chain emerged from a study of vaccination and CD4 T cells after COVID-19. Study summary: Two mRNA vaccine doses were given, either BNT162b2 or mRNA-1273. The authors used overlapping spike peptides from SARS-CoV-2, HCoV-NL63, HCoV-OC43 and HCoV-229E to stimulate cells. Study-wide findings and caveats: Looking at convalescent patients, a median approximately 86% of reactive clones were present only post-vaccination.

The Oncomine TCR Beta short-read assay was what sequenced the DNA obtained from cultured CD4+ T cells. The authors extracted genomic DNA from cultured CD4+ T cells. TCRdb independently ran MiXCR on the PCR reads; one entry per CDR3 protein. This table holds approximately 10,000 distinct CDR3 sequences, around two fifths found once. Treatment defined: approximately 10-day PBMC culture with coronavirus spike peptide pools or control peptides (ViraFEST assay). Gathered ahead of the COVID-19 pandemic (2011-2018) were the CD4+ T cells of the unexposed donor. Testing used SARS-CoV-2 S/N and four cold-coronavirus spikes on unexposed-donor CD4+ T cells, cells permitting. Turning to this clonotype: The antigen remains unidentified.

V was pared by 0 bases and J by 3 bases, with 11 bases between. The germline V gene encodes CDR1 SGHVS and CDR2 FNYEAQ. This CDR3 contains 16 residues. The material sequenced was CD4+ T cells from blood, cultured in vitro. The sequence came from a human donor in good health. This chain connects TRBV7-6 to TRBJ2-2, with D perhaps matching TRBD2 (6 bases). For the CDR3, the DNA is TGTGCCAGCAGCTTAGCTACAGCGGGCTACACCGGGGAGCTGTTTTTT. Amino acid sequence: CASSLATAGYTGELFF.